These 2 T cell receptor beta chains came from one sample sequenced in a study of identical twins' blood T cells. TCRdb reprocessed the 5' RACE reads via MiXCR and lists one record per CDR3 protein. The sample yields hundreds of thousands of distinct CDR3 sequences, over 25% seen once. The sample consisted of PBMCs. These TCRs come from a woman between 18 and 55 years old in good health.

The sample holds a few counts of this clonotype. The V gene is TRBV27, the J gene TRBJ1-1; perhaps TRBD1 as D (6 bases). The germline gives CDR1 MNHEY, CDR2 SMNVEV (reference sequence). Trimming cost V 5 bases and J 1 base, with 14 bases left between them. The CDR3 sequence is 15 residues long. The CDR3 coding sequence is TGTGCCAGCAGTCCCCTTCGGGGGGCGAACACTGAAGCTTTCTTT. It yields the protein CASSPLRGANTEAFF.

The gene calls are TRBV19 and TRBJ2-1; 10 bases agree with TRBD2. The CDR3 is 15 residues long. Germline assignment: CDR1 LNHDA and CDR2 SQIVND (reference sequence). Germline trimming cut 2 bases from V and 5 bases from J; bases unmatched to any gene: 3. DNA for the CDR3: TGTGCCAGTAGTATAACTAGCGGGACCAACAATGAGCAGTTCTTC. Encoded protein: CASSITSGTNNEQFF.